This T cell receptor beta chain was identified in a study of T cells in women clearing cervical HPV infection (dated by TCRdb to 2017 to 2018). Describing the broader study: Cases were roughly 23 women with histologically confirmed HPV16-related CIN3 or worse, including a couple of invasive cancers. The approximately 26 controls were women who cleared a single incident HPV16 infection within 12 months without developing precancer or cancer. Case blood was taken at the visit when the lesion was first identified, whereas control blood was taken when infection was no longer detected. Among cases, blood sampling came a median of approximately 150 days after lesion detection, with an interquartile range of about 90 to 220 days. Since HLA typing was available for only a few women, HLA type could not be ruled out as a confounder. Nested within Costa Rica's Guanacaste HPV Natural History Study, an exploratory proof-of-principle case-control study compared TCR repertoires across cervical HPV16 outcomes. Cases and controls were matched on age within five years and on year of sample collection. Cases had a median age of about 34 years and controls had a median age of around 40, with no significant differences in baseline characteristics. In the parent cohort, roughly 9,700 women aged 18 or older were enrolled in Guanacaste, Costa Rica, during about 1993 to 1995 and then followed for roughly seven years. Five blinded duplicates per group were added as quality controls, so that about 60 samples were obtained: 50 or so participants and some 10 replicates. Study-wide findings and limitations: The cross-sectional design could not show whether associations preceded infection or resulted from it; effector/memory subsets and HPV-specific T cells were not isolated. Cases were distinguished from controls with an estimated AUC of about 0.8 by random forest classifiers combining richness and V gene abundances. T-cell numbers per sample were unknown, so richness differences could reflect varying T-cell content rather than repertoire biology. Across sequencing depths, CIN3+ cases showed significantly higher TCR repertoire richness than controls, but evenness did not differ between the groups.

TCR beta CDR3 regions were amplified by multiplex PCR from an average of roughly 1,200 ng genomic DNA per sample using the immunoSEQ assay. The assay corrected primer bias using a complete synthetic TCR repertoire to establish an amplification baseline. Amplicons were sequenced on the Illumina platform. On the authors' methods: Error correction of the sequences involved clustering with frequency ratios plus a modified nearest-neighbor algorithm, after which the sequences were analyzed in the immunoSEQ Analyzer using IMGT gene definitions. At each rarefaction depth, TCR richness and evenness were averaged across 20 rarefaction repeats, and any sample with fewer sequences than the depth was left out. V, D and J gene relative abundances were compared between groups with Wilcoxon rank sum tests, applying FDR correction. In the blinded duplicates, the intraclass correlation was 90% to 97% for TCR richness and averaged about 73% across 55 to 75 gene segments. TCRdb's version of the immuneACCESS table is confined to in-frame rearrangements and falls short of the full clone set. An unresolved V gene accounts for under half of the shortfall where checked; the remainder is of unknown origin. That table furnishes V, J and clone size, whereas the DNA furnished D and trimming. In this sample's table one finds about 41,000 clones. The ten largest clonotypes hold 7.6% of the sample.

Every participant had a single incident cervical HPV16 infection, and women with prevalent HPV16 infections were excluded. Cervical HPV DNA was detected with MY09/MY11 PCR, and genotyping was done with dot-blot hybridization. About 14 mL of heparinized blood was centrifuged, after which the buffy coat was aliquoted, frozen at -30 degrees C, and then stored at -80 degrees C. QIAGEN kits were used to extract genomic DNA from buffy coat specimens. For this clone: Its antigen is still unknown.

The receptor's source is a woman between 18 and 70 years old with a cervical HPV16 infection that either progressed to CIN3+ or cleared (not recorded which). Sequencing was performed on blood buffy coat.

The CDR3 loop reads CASGGGAYGYTF. The sequenced part of the CDR3 DNA is TGTGCCAGCGGTGGCGGAGCCTATGGC. The sequence is built from TRBV28 and TRBJ1-2, with the identity of the D gene unclear. The read is 3 residues too short to cover the CDR3 end, so that end is filled in from the germline J gene. From the cysteine up to the phenylalanine, the CDR3 has a length of 12 residues. The DNA has 27 bases, all within the CDR3, and is read from base 1. Between the V and J ends, shortened by 8 bases and 4 bases respectively, the junction contains 11 bases. As encoded in the germline V gene, CDR1 is MDHEN while CDR2 is SYDVKM.